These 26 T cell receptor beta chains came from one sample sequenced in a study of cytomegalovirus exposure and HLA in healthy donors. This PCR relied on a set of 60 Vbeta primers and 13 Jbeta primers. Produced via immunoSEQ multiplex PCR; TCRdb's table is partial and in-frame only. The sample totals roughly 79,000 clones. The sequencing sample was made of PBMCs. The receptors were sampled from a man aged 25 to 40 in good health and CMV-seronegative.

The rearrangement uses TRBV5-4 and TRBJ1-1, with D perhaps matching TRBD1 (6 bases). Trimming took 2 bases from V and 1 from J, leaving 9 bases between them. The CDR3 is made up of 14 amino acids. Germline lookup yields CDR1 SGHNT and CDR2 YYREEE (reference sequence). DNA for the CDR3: TGTGCCAGCAGCTTCCAGGACAGGAACACTGAAGCTTTCTTT. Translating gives CASSFQDRNTEAFF.

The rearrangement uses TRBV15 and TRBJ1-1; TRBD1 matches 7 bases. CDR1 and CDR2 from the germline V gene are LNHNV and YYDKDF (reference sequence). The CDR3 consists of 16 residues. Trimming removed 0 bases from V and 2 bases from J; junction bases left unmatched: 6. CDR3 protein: CATSRDLGTANTEAFF. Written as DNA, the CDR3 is TGTGCCACCAGCAGAGACCTAGGGACAGCAAACACTGAAGCTTTCTTT.

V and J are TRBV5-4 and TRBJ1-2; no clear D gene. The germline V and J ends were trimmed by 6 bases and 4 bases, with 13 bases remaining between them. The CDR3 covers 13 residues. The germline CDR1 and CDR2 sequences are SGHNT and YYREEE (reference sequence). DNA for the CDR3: TGTGCCAGCAACCGTGAGCACGCCTATGGCTACACCTTC. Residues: CASNREHAYGYTF.

The chain's CDR3 is CASSLRQGSGNTIYF. CDR3 nucleotides: TGTGCCAGCAGCTTACGACAGGGCTCTGGAAACACCATATATTTT. The chain couples TRBV7-9 to TRBJ1-3; 7 bases are a match to TRBD1. Germline trimming cut 2 bases from V and 0 bases from J; bases unmatched to any gene: 1. CDR1 is SEHNR and CDR2 is FQNEAQ in the germline V gene (reference sequence). The CDR3 extends over 15 amino acids.

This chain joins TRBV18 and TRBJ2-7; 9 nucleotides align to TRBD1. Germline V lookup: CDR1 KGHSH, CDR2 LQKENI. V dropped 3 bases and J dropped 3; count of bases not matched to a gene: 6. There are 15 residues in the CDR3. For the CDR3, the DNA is TGTGCCAGCTCACCCAGGACAGGGGCCCTCTACGAGCAGTACTTC. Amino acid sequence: CASSPRTGALYEQYF.

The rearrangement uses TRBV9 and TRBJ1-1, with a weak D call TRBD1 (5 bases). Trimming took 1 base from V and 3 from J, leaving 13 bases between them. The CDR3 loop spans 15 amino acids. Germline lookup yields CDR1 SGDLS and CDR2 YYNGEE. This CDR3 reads CASSVSGGRDTEAFF. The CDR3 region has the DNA TGTGCCAGCAGCGTATCTGGGGGGAGGGACACTGAAGCTTTCTTT.

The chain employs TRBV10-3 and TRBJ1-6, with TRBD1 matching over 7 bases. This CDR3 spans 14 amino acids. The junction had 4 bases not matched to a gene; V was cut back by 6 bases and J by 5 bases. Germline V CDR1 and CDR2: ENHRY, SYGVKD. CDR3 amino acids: CAIRTTGNNSPLHF. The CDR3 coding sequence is TGTGCCATCAGGACGACAGGGAATAATTCACCCCTCCACTTT.

The CDR3 sequence is CASSPAGGRATDTQYF. CDR3 bases: TGTGCCAGCAGCCCGGCGGGGGGACGGGCCACAGATACGCAGTATTTT. The chain joins TRBV7-9 to TRBJ2-3; TRBD2 matches at 8 bases. The CDR3 totals 16 residues. V lost 5 bases and J lost 2; bases outside the gene matches: 9. Germline-derived CDR1 and CDR2 are SEHNR and FQNEAQ (reference sequence).

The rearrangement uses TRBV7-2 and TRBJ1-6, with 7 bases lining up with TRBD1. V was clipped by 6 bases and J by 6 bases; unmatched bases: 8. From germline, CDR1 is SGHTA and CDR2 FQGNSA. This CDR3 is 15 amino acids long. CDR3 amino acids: CASRIQGTVNSPLHF. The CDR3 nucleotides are TGTGCCAGCAGGATACAGGGGACCGTTAATTCACCCCTCCACTTT.

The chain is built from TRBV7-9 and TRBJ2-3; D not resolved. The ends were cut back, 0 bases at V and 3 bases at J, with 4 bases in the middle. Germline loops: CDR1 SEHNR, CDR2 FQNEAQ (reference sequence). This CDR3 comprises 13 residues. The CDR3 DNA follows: TGTGCCAGCAGCTTAGCTCCTACAGATACGCAGTATTTT. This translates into CASSLAPTDTQYF. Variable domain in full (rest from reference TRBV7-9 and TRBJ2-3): DTGVSQNPRHKITKRGQNVTFRCDPISEHNRLYWYRQTLGQGPEFLTYFQNEAQLEKSRLLSDRFSAERPKGSFSTLEIQRTEQGDSAMYLCASSLAPTDTQYFGPGTRLTVL.

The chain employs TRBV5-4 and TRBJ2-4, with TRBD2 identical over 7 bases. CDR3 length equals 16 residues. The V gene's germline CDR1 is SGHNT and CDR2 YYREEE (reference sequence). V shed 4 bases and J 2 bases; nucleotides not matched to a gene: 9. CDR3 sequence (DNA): TGTGCCAGCAGCCCAACCCCCGGGACTACCAAAAACATTCAGTACTTC. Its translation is CASSPTPGTTKNIQYF.

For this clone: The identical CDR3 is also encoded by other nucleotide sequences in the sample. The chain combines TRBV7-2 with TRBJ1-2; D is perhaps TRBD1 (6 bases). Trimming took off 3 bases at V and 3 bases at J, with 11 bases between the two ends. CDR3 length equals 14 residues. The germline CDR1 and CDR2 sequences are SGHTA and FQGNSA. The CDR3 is CASSFLQGDYGYTF. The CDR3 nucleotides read TGTGCCAGCAGCTTTTTACAGGGAGACTATGGCTACACCTTC.

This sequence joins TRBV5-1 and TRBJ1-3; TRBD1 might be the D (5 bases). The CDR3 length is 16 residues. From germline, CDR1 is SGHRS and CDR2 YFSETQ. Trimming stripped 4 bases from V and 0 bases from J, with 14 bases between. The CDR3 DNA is TGCGCCAGCAGCGCGGGGGAGGTTCACTCTGGAAACACCATATATTTT. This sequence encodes CASSAGEVHSGNTIYF.

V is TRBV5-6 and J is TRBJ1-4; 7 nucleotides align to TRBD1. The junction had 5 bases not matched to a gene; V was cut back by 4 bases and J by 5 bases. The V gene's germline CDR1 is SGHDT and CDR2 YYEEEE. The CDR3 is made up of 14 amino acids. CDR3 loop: CASSAPGQNEKLFF. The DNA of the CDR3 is TGTGCCAGCAGCGCCCCGGGACAGAATGAAAAACTGTTTTTT.

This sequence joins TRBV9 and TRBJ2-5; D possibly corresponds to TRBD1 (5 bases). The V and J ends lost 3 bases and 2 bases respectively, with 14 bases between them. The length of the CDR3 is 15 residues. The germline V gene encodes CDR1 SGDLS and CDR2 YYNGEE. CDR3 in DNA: TGTGCCAGCAGCGAATGGGCCAGGGTGCAAGAGACCCAGTACTTC. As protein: CASSEWARVQETQYF.

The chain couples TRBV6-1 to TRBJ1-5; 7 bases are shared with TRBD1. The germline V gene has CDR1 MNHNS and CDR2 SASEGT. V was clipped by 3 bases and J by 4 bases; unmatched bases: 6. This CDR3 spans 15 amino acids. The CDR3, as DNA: TGTGCCAGCAGTGATTTGAGACAGGGTAATCAGCCCCAGCATTTT. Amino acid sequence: CASSDLRQGNQPQHF.

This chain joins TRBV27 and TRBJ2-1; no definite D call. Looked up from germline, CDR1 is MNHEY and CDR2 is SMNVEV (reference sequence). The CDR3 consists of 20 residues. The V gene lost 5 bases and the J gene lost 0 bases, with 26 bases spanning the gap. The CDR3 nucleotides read TGTGCCAGCAGTCGAACGCCCTCGCTCGCCTTTCCCAGCTCCTACAATGAGCAGTTCTTC. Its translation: CASSRTPSLAFPSSYNEQFF.

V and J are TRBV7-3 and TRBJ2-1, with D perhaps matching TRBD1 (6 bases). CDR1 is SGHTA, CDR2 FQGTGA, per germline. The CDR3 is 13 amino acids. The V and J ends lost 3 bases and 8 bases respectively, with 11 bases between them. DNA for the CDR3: TGTGCCAGCAGCTTCCAGGGGCGCCATGAGCAGTTCTTC. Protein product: CASSFQGRHEQFF.

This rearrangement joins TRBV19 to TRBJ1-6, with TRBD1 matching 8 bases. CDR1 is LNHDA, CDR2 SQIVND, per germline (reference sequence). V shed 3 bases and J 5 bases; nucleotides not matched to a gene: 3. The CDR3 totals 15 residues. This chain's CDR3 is CASSIRGQDNSPLHF. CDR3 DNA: TGTGCCAGTAGTATTCGGGGACAGGATAATTCACCCCTCCACTTT.

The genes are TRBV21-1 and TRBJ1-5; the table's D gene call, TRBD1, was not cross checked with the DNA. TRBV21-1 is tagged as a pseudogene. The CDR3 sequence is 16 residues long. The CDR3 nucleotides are TGTGCCAGCAGTAAGGATGCAATCAGGGCAGATCAGCCCCAGCATTTT. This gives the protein CASSKDAIRADQPQHF.

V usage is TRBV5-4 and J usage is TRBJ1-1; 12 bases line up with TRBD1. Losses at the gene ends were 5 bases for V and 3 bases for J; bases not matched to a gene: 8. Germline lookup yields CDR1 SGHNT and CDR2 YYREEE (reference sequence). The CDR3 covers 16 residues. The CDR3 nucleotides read TGTGCCAGCAGGCAGGGGACAGGGGGCTTAGACACTGAAGCTTTCTTT. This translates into CASRQGTGGLDTEAFF. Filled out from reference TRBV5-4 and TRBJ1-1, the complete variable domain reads ETGVTQSPTHLIKTRGQQVTLRCSSQSGHNTVSWYQQALGQGPQFIFQYYREEENGRGNFPPRFSGLQFPNYSSELNVNALELDDSALYLCASRQGTGGLDTEAFFGQGTRLTVV.

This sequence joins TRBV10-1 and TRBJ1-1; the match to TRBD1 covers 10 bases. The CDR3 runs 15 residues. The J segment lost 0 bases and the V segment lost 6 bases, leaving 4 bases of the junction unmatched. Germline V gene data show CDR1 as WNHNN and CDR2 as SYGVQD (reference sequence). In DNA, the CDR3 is TGCGCCAGCAGCGAGGGACAGGGGATGAACACTGAAGCTTTCTTT. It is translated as CASSEGQGMNTEAFF.

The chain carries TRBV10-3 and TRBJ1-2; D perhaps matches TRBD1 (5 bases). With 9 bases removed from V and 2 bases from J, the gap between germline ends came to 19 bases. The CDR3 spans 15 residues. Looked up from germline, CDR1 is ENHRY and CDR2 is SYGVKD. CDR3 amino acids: CAMAEGLTNNYGYTF. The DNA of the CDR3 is TGTGCCATGGCGGAGGGGCTGACCAACAACTATGGCTACACCTTC.

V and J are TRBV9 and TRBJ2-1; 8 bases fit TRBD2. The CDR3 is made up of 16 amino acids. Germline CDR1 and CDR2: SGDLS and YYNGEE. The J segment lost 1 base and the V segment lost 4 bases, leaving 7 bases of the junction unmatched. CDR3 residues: CASSLRAGASYNEQFF. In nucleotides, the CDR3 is TGTGCCAGCAGCCTACGAGCGGGAGCTTCCTACAATGAGCAGTTCTTC.

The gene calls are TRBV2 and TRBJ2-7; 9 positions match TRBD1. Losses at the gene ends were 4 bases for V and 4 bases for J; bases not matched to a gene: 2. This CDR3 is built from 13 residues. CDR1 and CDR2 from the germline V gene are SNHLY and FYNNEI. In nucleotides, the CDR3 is TGTGCCAGCAGTGCAGGGACAGGGTACGAGCAGTACTTC. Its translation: CASSAGTGYEQYF.

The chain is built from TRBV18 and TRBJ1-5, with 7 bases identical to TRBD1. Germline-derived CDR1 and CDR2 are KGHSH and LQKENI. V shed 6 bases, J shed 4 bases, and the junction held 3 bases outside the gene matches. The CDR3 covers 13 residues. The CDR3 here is CASSLTGNQPQHF. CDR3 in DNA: TGTGCCAGCTCGCTGACAGGGAATCAGCCCCAGCATTTT.